These 2 T cell receptor beta chains were sequenced from one sample in a study of T cell repertoires in cytomegalovirus infection. Their target antigens are unknown. TCRdb itself ran the reads through MiXCR, one entry per CDR3 protein. The sample contains some 590,000 distinct CDR3 sequences, 40% of which appear only once. The sample was cultured PBMCs, taken from culture after CMV antigen stimulation. These receptors were obtained from a human donor in good health (CMV status not recorded). Some clones in this sample may be carry-over from other donors' samples.

In its sample, this clonotype was seen a few times. This chain links TRBV11-2 with TRBJ2-1; possibly TRBD1 for D (5 bases). Germline-derived CDR1 and CDR2 are SGHAT and FQNNGV. The CDR3 totals 17 residues. V was cut by 0 bases and J by 4 bases, with 16 bases left in between. The CDR3 loop is CASSLDLEPKGYNEQFF. The CDR3 bases are TGTGCCAGCAGCTTAGATCTCGAACCCAAGGGGTACAATGAGCAGTTCTTC.

The rearrangement joins TRBV5-1 to TRBJ2-2, with D unclear. Germline CDR1 and CDR2: SGHRS and YFSETQ. The CDR3 runs to 14 residues. Trimming removed 5 bases from V and 3 bases from J, with 11 bases in between. CDR3 bases: TGCGCCAGCAGAAAGACGAGATACACCGGGGAGCTGTTTTTT. It translates to CASRKTRYTGELFF.